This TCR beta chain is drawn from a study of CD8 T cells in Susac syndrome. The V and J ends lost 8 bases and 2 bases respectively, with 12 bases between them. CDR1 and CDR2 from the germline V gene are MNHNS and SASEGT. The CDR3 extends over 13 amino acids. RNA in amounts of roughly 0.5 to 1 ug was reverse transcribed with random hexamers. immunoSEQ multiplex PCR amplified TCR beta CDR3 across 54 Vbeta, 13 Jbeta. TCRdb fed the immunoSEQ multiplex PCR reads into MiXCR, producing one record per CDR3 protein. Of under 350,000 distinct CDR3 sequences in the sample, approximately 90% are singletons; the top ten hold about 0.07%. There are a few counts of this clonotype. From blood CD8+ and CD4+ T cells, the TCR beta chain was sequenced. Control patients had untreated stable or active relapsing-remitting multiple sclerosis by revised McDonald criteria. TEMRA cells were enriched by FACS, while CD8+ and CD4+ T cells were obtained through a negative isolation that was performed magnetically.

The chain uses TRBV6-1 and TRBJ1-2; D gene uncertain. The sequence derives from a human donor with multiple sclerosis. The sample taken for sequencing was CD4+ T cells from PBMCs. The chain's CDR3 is CASPTSENYGYTF. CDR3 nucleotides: TGTGCCAGCCCCACCAGCGAGAACTATGGCTACACCTTC.